This TCR beta chain was sequenced in a study of blood T cell repertoires in COVID-19. About the research overall: Researchers got acute and convalescent COVID-19 samples from the United States, Italy and Spain. In each case, the material was cDNA or gDNA derived from T cells, B-cell-depleted T cells, or PBMCs.

Per the authors' pipeline: How many nucleated cells were present was estimated from reference gene primer amplification. Libraries were prepared by immunoSEQ multiplex PCR; TCRdb keeps only in-frame clonotypes and omits some of them. Clone size and V and J calls were adopted from that table, with D and trimming inferred from the DNA. The data hold under 300,000 clones, with 75% to 90% observed a single time. This clone turned up a few times. The specimen sequenced was peripheral blood. This TCR was recovered from a woman between 40 and 55 years old with acute or convalescent COVID-19.

CDR3 residues: CASTLFGANVLTF. As DNA, the CDR3 is TGTGCCAGCACCCTCTTTGGGGCCAACGTCCTGACTTTC. The chain is built from TRBV12-3 or TRBV12-4 and TRBJ2-6; D not certain. The CDR3 is 13 residues long. Trimming left V 7 bases short and J 3 bases short, with 7 bases between.